Described below is a single T cell receptor beta chain sequence and its context. Its target is unknown. Produced via immunoSEQ multiplex PCR; TCRdb's table is partial and in-frame only. The data show about 640,000 clones, about 78% seen once. Germline lookup yields CDR1 GTSNPN and CDR2 SVGIG (reference sequence). The CDR3 runs to 14 residues. The sample originates from a study of shared clonotypes between healthy human individuals. Across the study: Ranging from 18 to 49 in age, donors were a couple of women and three men. A donor's plate count was three for CD4 naive and three for CD4 memory; CD8 naive had two and CD8 memory one. General observations from the study: Against clonotypes common to all four donors, non-shared ones had lower generation probabilities. When naive CD4 clonotypes were compared across four donors, 4% to 6.5% were shared.

The source of this sequence is a woman aged 30 to 39 in good health. The chain combines TRBV30 with TRBJ2-5, with D unresolved. The better agreement between TRBJ2-7 and the DNA end casts doubt on the J call. The sequenced sample consisted of memory CD4+ T cells sorted from blood. Subset: CD45RA-negative fraction. CDR3 residues: CAWRKAGGPYEQYF. The CDR3 DNA sequence: TGTGCCTGGAGGAAAGCCGGTGGCCCCTACGAGCAGTACTTC.